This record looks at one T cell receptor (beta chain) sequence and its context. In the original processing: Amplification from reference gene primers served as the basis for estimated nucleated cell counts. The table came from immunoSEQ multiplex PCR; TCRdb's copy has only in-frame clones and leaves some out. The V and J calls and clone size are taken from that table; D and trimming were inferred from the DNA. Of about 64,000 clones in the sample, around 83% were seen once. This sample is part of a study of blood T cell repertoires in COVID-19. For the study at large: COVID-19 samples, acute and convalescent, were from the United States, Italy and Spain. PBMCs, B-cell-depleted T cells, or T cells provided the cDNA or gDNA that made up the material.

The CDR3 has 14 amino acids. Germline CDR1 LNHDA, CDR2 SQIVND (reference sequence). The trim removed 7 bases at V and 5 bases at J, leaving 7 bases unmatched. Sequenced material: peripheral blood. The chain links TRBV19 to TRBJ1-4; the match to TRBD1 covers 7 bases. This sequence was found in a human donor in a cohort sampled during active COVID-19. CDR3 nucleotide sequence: TGTGCCAGTACCTCCGGGACAGTAAATGAAAAACTGTTTTTT. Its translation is CASTSGTVNEKLFF. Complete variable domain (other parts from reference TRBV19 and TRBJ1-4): DGGITQSPKYLFRKEGQNVTLSCEQNLNHDAMYWYRQDPGQGLRLIYYSQIVNDFQKGDIAEGYSVSREKKESFPLTVTSAQKNPTAFYLCASTSGTVNEKLFFGSGTQLSVL.